This record covers a single T cell receptor (beta chain). Its cognate antigen is unknown. This record comes from a study of T cells in tuberculosis. Study in general: This South African cohort compared adolescents with or without latent tuberculosis against adults with active tuberculosis. Whole-study findings and limits: Active tuberculosis cases were adults; controls were adolescents. Active tuberculosis TCR-alpha repertoires lay closer to GMM-specific TCRs than IGRA-negative controls, suggesting clonal expansion. Shorter CDR3-alpha in active tuberculosis partly drove smaller distances.

Time point denoted: new active TB diagnosis, blood taken before or within 7 days of starting treatment. Trimming cost V 1 base and J 2 bases, with 13 bases left between them. This CDR3 is 16 amino acids long. Germline assignment: CDR1 MNHEY and CDR2 SMNVEV (reference sequence). Profiling relied on immunoSEQ multiplex PCR, and the TCRdb table lists in-frame clones only, not all of them. Among under 35,000 clones, roughly nine tenths were seen once, and the ten largest hold around 7%. The chain has TRBV27 and TRBJ2-3; the D gene is possibly TRBD2 (6 bases). Sample: PBMCs, taken at tuberculosis diagnosis. The receptor's source is an adult with tuberculosis. Some clones in this sample may be carry-over from other donors' samples. The CDR3 sequence is CASSLWAGSPTDTQYF. As DNA, the CDR3 is TGTGCCAGCAGTTTATGGGCGGGGAGCCCCACAGATACGCAGTATTTT.